A single sample gave rise to the 25 T cell receptor beta chains below, sequenced in a study of CXCR3-negative and CXCR3-positive naive CD8 T cells. Overall study findings and caveats: Against CXCR3-negative naive cells, CXCR3-positive naive cells showed more hydrophobic TRB CDR3s.

UMI labels and 5' RACE were used to prepare the TRB cDNA libraries. TCRdb re-called the 5' RACE reads and catalogs CDR3 proteins one per entry, DNA excluded. The listing contains tens of thousands of distinct CDR3 sequences. The antigens these receptors bind are not known. Sample: naive CXCR3+ CD8+ T cells from blood. Documented subset: CD45RO-CCR7+CD27+CD95- naive CD8+ T cells expressing CXCR3 (TNR3+). The receptor set was obtained from a human donor in good health. Some clones in this sample may be carry-over from other donors' samples.

V is TRBV24-1 and J is TRBJ2-2; the D call from TCRdb, TRBD1, cannot be confirmed without DNA. CDR3 length: 18 residues. Germline V gives CDR1 KGHDR, CDR2 SFDVKD. Here the CDR3 reads CATSESGTFFANTGELFF.

The chain carries TRBV20-1 and TRBJ1-6. Germline V gene sequence: CDR1 DFQATT, CDR2 SNEGSKA (reference sequence). The CDR3 length is 16 residues. The CDR3 spells CSARAEGSSYNSPLHF.

The chain has TRBV19 and TRBJ2-2. CDR1 LNHDA and CDR2 SQIVND come from the germline V gene (reference sequence). The CDR3 sequence is 12 residues long. The CDR3 here is CASTHYTGELFF.

This chain uses TRBV3-1 with TRBJ2-1; TCRdb picks TRBD2, but there is no DNA to check that call. The germline gives CDR1 LGHDT, CDR2 YNNKEL (reference sequence). The CDR3 sequence is 14 residues long. CDR3 sequence: CASSQDGGASEQFF.

The J gene is TRBJ2-1, the V gene TRBV3-1; the TRBD2 assignment by TCRdb is unverifiable without DNA. CDR1 and CDR2 (germline): LGHDT, YNNKEL (reference sequence). The CDR3 contains 12 residues. The CDR3 reads CASSQAQREQFF.

This rearrangement joins TRBV5-1 to TRBJ2-7. Germline V lookup: CDR1 SGHRS, CDR2 YFSETQ. The CDR3 extends over 12 amino acids. The chain's CDR3 is CASSLDRREQYF.

The chain couples TRBV28 to TRBJ2-5. The germline gives CDR1 MDHEN, CDR2 SYDVKM. This CDR3 has 14 residues. CDR3 protein: CASSLSSAQETQYF.

The genes are TRBV29-1 and TRBJ2-1; the TCRdb D gene call, TRBD1, has no DNA to confirm it. The V gene's germline CDR1 is SQVTM and CDR2 ANQGSEA. The CDR3 sequence is 13 residues long. CDR3 residues: CSIAPGEYNEQFF.

The rearrangement uses TRBV29-1 and TRBJ2-3; TCRdb's D call, TRBD2, is unchecked because there is no DNA. This CDR3 spans 13 amino acids. Germline CDR1 reads SQVTM; CDR2 reads ANQGSEA. CDR3 sequence: CSVWGTPTDTQYF.

The chain's CDR3 is CASSYPTSGASNTGELFF. The V call is TRBV6-2 or TRBV6-3, the J call TRBJ2-2; lacking DNA, the TRBD2 call made by TCRdb goes unchecked. Germline lookup yields CDR1 MNHEY and CDR2 SVGEGT. The CDR3 runs 18 residues.

V gene TRBV27 combines with J gene TRBJ1-1. Germline lookup yields CDR1 MNHEY and CDR2 SMNVEV (reference sequence). The CDR3 has 13 amino acids. CDR3 residues: CASSWRGPTEAFF.

The J gene is TRBJ2-3, the V gene TRBV5-1. The CDR3 runs to 14 residues. Looked up from germline, CDR1 is SGHRS and CDR2 is YFSETQ. This chain's CDR3 is CASSWGTSTDTQYF.

The V call is TRBV7-2, the J call TRBJ2-3. This CDR3 has 13 amino acids. Germline V gene data show CDR1 as SGHTA and CDR2 as FQGNSA. The CDR3 loop is CASSSNNRDTQYF.

This sequence joins TRBV20-1 and TRBJ2-3. The CDR3 spans 16 residues. Looked up from germline, CDR1 is DFQATT and CDR2 is SNEGSKA (reference sequence). CDR3 sequence reads: CSATVRVGVSTDTQYF.

The chain combines TRBV28 with TRBJ2-7; TCRdb designates TRBD2, a call that cannot be tested without DNA. The CDR3 totals 14 residues. Germline loops: CDR1 MDHEN, CDR2 SYDVKM. Here the CDR3 reads CASSFAGRIYEQYF. The variable domain in full, completed from reference TRBV28 and TRBJ2-7, reads DVKVTQSSRYLVKRTGEKVFLECVQDMDHENMFWYRQDPGLGLRLIYFSYDVKMKEKGDIPEGYSVSREKKERFSLILESASTNQTSMYLCASSFAGRIYEQYFGPGTRLTVT.

This sequence joins TRBV12-3 or TRBV12-4 and TRBJ2-5; as DNA is missing, the TRBD1 call by TCRdb cannot be tested. The CDR3 length is 17 residues. The CDR3 loop is CASSFLFGTGPQGTQYF.

The V and J genes are TRBV24-1 and TRBJ2-3. Germline-derived CDR1 and CDR2 are KGHDR and SFDVKD. The CDR3 contains 16 residues. The CDR3 loop reads CATSDLGLGSTDTQYF.

This sequence joins TRBV2 and TRBJ2-7; the D call from TCRdb, TRBD1, cannot be confirmed without DNA. Germline V CDR1 and CDR2: SNHLY, FYNNEI. The CDR3 is 13 amino acids. CDR3 region: CASSPGSAGEQYF.

The rearrangement joins TRBV7-6 to TRBJ2-1; TCRdb reports TRBD2, a call that lacks DNA to check it against. Germline CDR1 SGHVS, CDR2 FNYEAQ. The CDR3 spans 17 residues. Here the CDR3 reads CASSPRHGLAGHNEQFF.

This chain joins TRBV14 and TRBJ2-2; TCRdb's D call of TRBD1 is untestable without DNA. The CDR3 covers 15 residues. In germline, CDR1 is SGHDN, CDR2 FVKESK. Here the CDR3 reads CASSSIGGGTGELFF.

The rearrangement uses TRBV18 and TRBJ2-7; TCRdb returns TRBD2, unconfirmable since there is no DNA. Germline V gives CDR1 KGHSH, CDR2 LQKENI. The CDR3 has 16 amino acids. The CDR3 loop is CASSPNGGPGSYEQYF.

The chain combines TRBV19 with TRBJ2-7; TCRdb's D gene call, TRBD1, goes unchecked for lack of DNA. CDR1 and CDR2 (germline): LNHDA, SQIVND (reference sequence). CDR3 size: 13 residues. CDR3 amino acids: CASSAGSGYEQYF.

The chain employs TRBV25-1 and TRBJ1-2; the TRBD1 assignment by TCRdb is unverifiable without DNA. CDR1 MGHDK and CDR2 SYGVNS come from the germline V gene. The CDR3 has 13 residues. CDR3 region: CASSEYFSYREHF.

The CDR3 sequence: CASSPWPDNEQFF. This chain connects TRBV3-1 to TRBJ2-1. In germline, CDR1 is LGHDT, CDR2 YNNKEL (reference sequence). The CDR3 is made up of 13 amino acids.

The V gene is TRBV7-6, the J gene TRBJ1-1. The CDR3 runs to 13 residues. Germline CDR1 SGHVS, CDR2 FNYEAQ. CDR3 protein: CASSQREGTEAFF. The whole variable domain, remainder taken from reference TRBV7-6 and TRBJ1-1, is GAGVSQSPRYKVTKRGQDVALRCDPISGHVSLYWYRQALGQGPEFLTYFNYEAQQDKSGLPNDRFSAERPEGSISTLTIQRTEQRDSAMYRCASSQREGTEAFFGQGTRLTVV.